What follows is one T cell receptor beta chain and its context. The sample is drawn from a study of T cells expressing NK-cell markers. After re-calling the 5' RACE reads, TCRdb lists one entry per CDR3 protein, DNA absent. The sample table sets out some 140,000 distinct CDR3 sequences. This CDR3 has 14 amino acids. The germline V gene has CDR1 SGHRS and CDR2 YFSETQ. This sequence was found in a woman in her fifties or sixties in good health. The chain couples TRBV5-1 to TRBJ2-7; TCRdb's D call, TRBD2, is unchecked because there is no DNA. Sequenced input: blood T cells: a sorted CD56 or NKG2C T cell subset, CD4+ or CD8+ T cells, or bulk PBMC T cells (not recorded which). CDR3: CASSLSPADYEQYF.